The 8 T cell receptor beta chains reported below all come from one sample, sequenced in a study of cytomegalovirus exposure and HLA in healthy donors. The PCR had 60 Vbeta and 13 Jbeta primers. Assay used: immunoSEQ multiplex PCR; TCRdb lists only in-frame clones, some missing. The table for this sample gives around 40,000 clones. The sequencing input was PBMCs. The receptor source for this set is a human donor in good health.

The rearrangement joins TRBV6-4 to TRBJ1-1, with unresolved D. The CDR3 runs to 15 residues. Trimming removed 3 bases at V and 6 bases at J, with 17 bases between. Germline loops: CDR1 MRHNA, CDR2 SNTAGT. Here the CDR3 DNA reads TGTGCCAGCAGTGAGTCGGCCGGGGAGTTCGCTGAAGCTTTCTTT. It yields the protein CASSESAGEFAEAFF.

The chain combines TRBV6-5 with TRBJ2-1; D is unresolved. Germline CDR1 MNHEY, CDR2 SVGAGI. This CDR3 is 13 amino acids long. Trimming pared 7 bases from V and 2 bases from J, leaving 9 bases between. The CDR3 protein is CASTPSAYNEQFF. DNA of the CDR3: TGTGCCAGCACCCCCAGTGCCTACAATGAGCAGTTCTTC.

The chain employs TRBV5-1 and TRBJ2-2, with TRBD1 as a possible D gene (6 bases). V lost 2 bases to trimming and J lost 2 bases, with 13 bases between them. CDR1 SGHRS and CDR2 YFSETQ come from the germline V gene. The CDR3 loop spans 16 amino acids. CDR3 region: CASSLSTGQNTGELFF. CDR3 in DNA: TGCGCCAGCAGCTTATCTACAGGGCAAAACACCGGGGAGCTGTTTTTT.

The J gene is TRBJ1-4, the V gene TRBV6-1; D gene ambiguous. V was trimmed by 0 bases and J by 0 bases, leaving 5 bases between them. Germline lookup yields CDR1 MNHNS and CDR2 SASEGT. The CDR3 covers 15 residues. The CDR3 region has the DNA TGTGCCAGCAGTGAAGCGGCAGCAACTAATGAAAAACTGTTTTTT. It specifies CASSEAAATNEKLFF.

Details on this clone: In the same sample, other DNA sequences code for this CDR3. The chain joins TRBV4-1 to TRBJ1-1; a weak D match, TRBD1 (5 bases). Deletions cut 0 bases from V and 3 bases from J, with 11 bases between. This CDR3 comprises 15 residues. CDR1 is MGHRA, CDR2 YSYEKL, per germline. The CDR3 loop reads CASSQDKGKYTEAFF. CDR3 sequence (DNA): TGCGCCAGCAGCCAAGATAAGGGGAAGTACACTGAAGCTTTCTTT.

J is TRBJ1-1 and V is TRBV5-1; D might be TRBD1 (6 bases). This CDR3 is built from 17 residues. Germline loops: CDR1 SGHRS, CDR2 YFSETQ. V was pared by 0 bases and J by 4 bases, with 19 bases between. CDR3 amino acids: CASSLVQGYSSSTEAFF. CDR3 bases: TGCGCCAGCAGCTTGGTACAGGGATATAGCTCGAGCACTGAAGCTTTCTTT.

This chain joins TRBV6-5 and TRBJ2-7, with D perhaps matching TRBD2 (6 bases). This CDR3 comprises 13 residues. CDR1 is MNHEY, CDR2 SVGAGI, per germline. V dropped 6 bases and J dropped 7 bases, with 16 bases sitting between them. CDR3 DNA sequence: TGTGCCAGCAGCCACGGGAGCCCCTCTGAGCAGTACTTC. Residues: CASSHGSPSEQYF.

The CDR3 sequence is CASSPGTGWYYGYTF. DNA for the CDR3: TGTGCCAGCAGTCCGGGGACAGGGTGGTACTATGGCTACACCTTC. The rearrangement joins TRBV28 to TRBJ1-2, with 9 bases lining up with TRBD1. Germline assignment: CDR1 MDHEN and CDR2 SYDVKM. The CDR3 spans 15 residues. V lost 5 bases, J lost 3 bases, and 7 bases stayed unmatched.